The 25 T cell receptor beta chains presented below share a single source sample, sequenced in a study of Graves' ophthalmopathy and Graves' hyperthyroidism. RNA transcripts were the template, and TCR beta CDR3 regions were amplified from them. Investigators did first-round RT-PCR with HTBI primers, then second-round multiplex PCR. TCRdb re-called the multiplex PCR reads through MiXCR, storing one row per CDR3 protein. The sample holds roughly 50,000 distinct CDR3 sequences, 50% seen once. Sequencing used peripheral blood. The origin of the receptors is an adult man with Graves' ophthalmopathy.

A single count supports this clonotype. The chain carries TRBV5-1 and TRBJ1-1, with D perhaps matching TRBD1 (5 bases). Trimming took 0 bases from V and 8 from J, leaving 14 bases between them. Germline CDR1 reads SGHRS; CDR2 reads YFSETQ. CDR3 size: 14 residues. CDR3 sequence (DNA): TGCGCCAGCAGCTTGGCCGGGACCAGTGAAGAAGCTTTCTTT. Protein: CASSLAGTSEEAFF.

This clonotype was observed a single time. The chain has TRBV15 and TRBJ2-3; D perhaps matches TRBD2 (6 bases). The CDR3 is made up of 16 amino acids. V was cut by 2 bases and J by 0 bases, with 12 bases left in between. The germline CDR1 and CDR2 sequences are LNHNV and YYDKDF (reference sequence). The CDR3 nucleotides read TGTGCCACCAGCAGACTCAGCGGGTATAGCACAGATACGCAGTATTTT. Encoded protein: CATSRLSGYSTDTQYF. The variable domain in full, completed from reference TRBV15 and TRBJ2-3, reads DAMVIQNPRYQVTQFGKPVTLSCSQTLNHNVMYWYQQKSSQAPKLLFHYYDKDFNNEADTPDNFQSRRPNTSFCFLDIRSPGLGDTAMYLCATSRLSGYSTDTQYFGPGTRLTVL.

A remark on this clonotype: One end of the junction is discordant with germline, which a read error may explain. V and J are TRBV11-2 and TRBJ2-3, with D tentatively TRBD2 (5 bases). The CDR3 is 13 residues long. CDR1 is SGHAT, CDR2 FQNNGV, per germline. DNA of the CDR3: TGTGCCAGCAGCTTACCGTCCGGGGATACGCAGTACTTT. It codes for CASSLPSGDTQYF.

This clonotype showed up just once. The chain combines TRBV29-1 with TRBJ1-5, with D possibly matching TRBD1 (5 bases). Germline values: CDR1 SQVTM, CDR2 ANQGSEA. The V end was cut by 4 bases, the J end by 4 bases, with 14 bases between. The CDR3 is 14 residues long. The CDR3: CSVAQGKINQPQHF. Written as DNA, the CDR3 is TGCAGCGTTGCCCAGGGCAAGATTAATCAGCCCCAGCATTTT.

The sample holds a few counts of this clonotype. This chain links TRBV30 with TRBJ2-5; 8 nucleotides agree with TRBD2. The V and J ends lost 5 bases and 1 base, in that order; junction bases with no gene match: 6. In germline, CDR1 is GTSNPN, CDR2 SVGIG (reference sequence). The CDR3 is made up of 14 amino acids. The DNA for the CDR3 is TGTGCCTGGTTAGCGGGGCTTTTCCAAGAGACCCAGTACTTC. This sequence encodes CAWLAGLFQETQYF.

This clonotype is deemed medium-sized. This sequence joins TRBV7-9 and TRBJ2-7; TRBD2 might be the D (6 bases). Trimming removed 7 bases from V and 5 bases from J, with 9 bases in between. The CDR3 is 11 amino acids. Germline CDR1 is SEHNR and CDR2 is FQNEAQ (reference sequence). CDR3 sequence: CASISGDEQYF. In DNA, the CDR3 is TGTGCCAGCATCTCGGGGGACGAGCAGTACTTC.

In its sample, this clonotype was seen a few times. This chain connects TRBV7-6 to TRBJ2-7, with D possibly being TRBD2 (6 bases). Germline V CDR1 and CDR2: SGHVS, FNYEAQ. The CDR3 has 16 amino acids. V dropped 6 bases and J dropped 7 bases, with 25 bases sitting between them. Here the CDR3 DNA reads TGTGCCAGCAGTTTTCCCGACGGTAGCGGTGCCACGGAGCAGTACTTC. Translation gives CASSFPDGSGATEQYF.

This clonotype was seen ten or more times. At one end the junction does not follow the germline gene, possibly because of a read error. The CDR3 here is CASSRGGPGETQHF. The CDR3 DNA reads as TGTGCCAGTAGTCGGGGGGGGCCGGGAGAGACCCAGCACTTC. The gene calls are TRBV19 and TRBJ2-5, with 8 bases fitting TRBD2. The CDR3 spans 14 residues. The V gene's germline CDR1 is LNHDA and CDR2 SQIVND (reference sequence).

This clonotype was recorded at least ten times. Being one base from a much bigger clone, this may be a read error. The conserved phenylalanine or tryptophan normally closing the CDR3 is absent here, so this likely arose from a read error. The DNA is left out, because the CDR3 cannot be placed on it with certainty; the CDR3 is given as TCRdb lists it. The CDR3 here is CASSYPRQGSNI. This rearrangement joins TRBV7-6 to TRBJ2-1; TRBD1, as called in the table, went unchecked against the DNA. CDR1 SGHVS and CDR2 FNYEAQ come from the germline V gene. The CDR3 is made up of 12 amino acids, end residues included.

This clonotype was detected only a few times. The V call is TRBV12-3 or TRBV12-4, the J call TRBJ2-7; no clear D gene. The CDR3 extends over 14 amino acids. Trimming removed 4 bases from V and 3 bases from J, with 13 bases in between. CDR3 amino acids: CASSSSFSNYEQYF. The DNA of the CDR3 is TGTGCCAGCAGTTCAAGCTTCTCCAACTACGAGCAGTACTTC.

In its sample, this clonotype was seen many times. This chain connects TRBV7-9 to TRBJ2-2; 14 bases align to TRBD2. The ends lost 5 bases at V and 1 base at J; junction bases unmatched: 12. The CDR3 sequence is 20 residues long. CDR1 is SEHNR, CDR2 FQNEAQ, per germline (reference sequence). CDR3 residues: CASSLSPSGTSGRNTGELFF. The CDR3 coding sequence is TGTGCCAGCAGCCTTAGCCCATCCGGGACTAGCGGGAGGAACACCGGGGAGCTGTTTTTT.

This sequence joins TRBV4-3 and TRBJ2-7; possibly TRBD2 for D (5 bases). This CDR3 has 13 residues. Looked up from germline, CDR1 is LGHNA and CDR2 is YSLEER. V lost 1 base, J lost 3 bases, and 7 bases lay in between. The CDR3 here is CASSQGAGYEQYF. The DNA for the CDR3 is TGCGCCAGCAGCCAAGGGGCGGGCTACGAGCAGTACTTC.

The chain uses TRBV5-1 and TRBJ1-1, with a possible D match to TRBD1 (6 bases). Trimming shortened V by 5 bases and J by 0 bases, and 14 bases separated the two germline ends. CDR3 size: 15 residues. Germline V lookup: CDR1 SGHRS, CDR2 YFSETQ. DNA of the CDR3: TGCGCCAGCAGTAGCGGGGGGACAATGAACACTGAAGCTTTCTTT. Its translation is CASSSGGTMNTEAFF.

This clonotype was observed a few times. V gene TRBV7-9 combines with J gene TRBJ2-3; unclear D gene. The CDR3 has 13 residues. With 0 bases removed from V and 4 bases from J, the gap between germline ends came to 5 bases. Germline V gene lookup returns CDR1 SEHNR and CDR2 FQNEAQ (reference sequence). CDR3: CASSLAAADTQYF. The CDR3 DNA is TGTGCCAGCAGCTTAGCCGCGGCAGATACGCAGTATTTT.

V is TRBV9 and J is TRBJ2-4, with a weak D call TRBD2 (6 bases). The CDR3 runs to 16 residues. Germline V gene lookup returns CDR1 SGDLS and CDR2 YYNGEE. V was shortened by 4 bases and J by 1 base, with 15 bases between the two germline ends. The CDR3 DNA is TGTGCCAGCAGCCCGGGACTCAGCAAGGCCAAAAACATTCAGTACTTC. Translated: CASSPGLSKAKNIQYF. The complete variable domain, with remaining parts taken from reference TRBV9 and TRBJ2-4, reads DSGVTQTPKHLITATGQRVTLRCSPRSGDLSVYWYQQSLDQGLQFLIQYYNGEERAKGNILERFSAQQFPDLHSELNLSSLELGDSALYFCASSPGLSKAKNIQYFGAGTRLSVL.

This clonotype was seen a few times. The chain recombines TRBV7-3 with TRBJ2-1; 10 bases are a match to TRBD2. With 6 bases clipped from V and 3 bases from J, the junction kept 5 bases outside the gene matches. CDR3 length: 15 amino acids. The germline gives CDR1 SGHTA, CDR2 FQGTGA. The DNA of the CDR3 is TGTGCCAGCAGTTCCCTAGCGGGGGTCTACAATGAGCAGTTCTTC. Protein: CASSSLAGVYNEQFF. The full variable domain, completed using reference TRBV7-3 and TRBJ2-1, is GAGVSQTPSNKVTEKGKYVELRCDPISGHTALYWYRQSLGQGPEFLIYFQGTGAADDSGLPNDRFFAVRPEGSVSTLKIQRTERGDSAVYLCASSSLAGVYNEQFFGPGTRLTVL.

This clonotype was observed at least ten times. Given a much more abundant clone one base away, this may be a read error. The chain uses TRBV19 and TRBJ1-2; 9 positions match TRBD1. V lost 3 bases, J lost 7 bases, and 9 bases stayed unmatched. CDR3 length: 15 amino acids. The V gene's germline CDR1 is LNHDA and CDR2 SQIVND (reference sequence). CDR3 in DNA: TGTGCCAGTAGTATGGAATCGGACAGGGGAAGTGGCTACACCTTC. Amino acid sequence: CASSMESDRGSGYTF.

This clonotype appeared many times. The chain employs TRBV19 and TRBJ1-5; perhaps TRBD1 as D (5 bases). CDR3 length: 14 amino acids. The V gene's germline CDR1 is LNHDA and CDR2 SQIVND (reference sequence). V was cut by 5 bases and J by 7 bases, with 15 bases left in between. CDR3 DNA: TGTGCCAGTAGTCCCCGGGGGGAGGAACAGCCCCAGCATTTT. Translation gives CASSPRGEEQPQHF.

This sequence joins TRBV12-3 or TRBV12-4 and TRBJ1-5; possibly TRBD1 for D (6 bases). The CDR3 totals 13 residues. V was pared by 7 bases and J by 6 bases, with 13 bases between. CDR3 coding DNA: TGTGCCAGCATGTCGGGGGGCGGTCAGCCCCAGCATTTT. It translates to CASMSGGGQPQHF.

In this sample, this clonotype turned up a few times. The chain has TRBV7-9 and TRBJ2-7; D is ambiguous. V was trimmed by 1 base and J by 6 bases, leaving 7 bases between them. The CDR3 runs 12 residues. The germline V gene has CDR1 SEHNR and CDR2 FQNEAQ (reference sequence). The CDR3 DNA is TGTGCCAGCAGCTTAGGAGTTCGCGAGCAGTACTTC. It yields the protein CASSLGVREQYF. The full variable domain, in which reference TRBV7-9 and TRBJ2-7 provide the parts outside the CDR3, is DTGVSQNPRHKITKRGQNVTFRCDPISEHNRLYWYRQTLGQGPEFLTYFQNEAQLEKSRLLSDRFSAERPKGSFSTLEIQRTEQGDSAMYLCASSLGVREQYFGPGTRLTVT.

The chain joins TRBV6-1 to TRBJ2-3; perhaps TRBD2 as D (6 bases). This CDR3 region has 15 residues. The germline V gene encodes CDR1 MNHNS and CDR2 SASEGT. V was cut by 0 bases and J by 4 bases, with 11 bases left in between. The CDR3 spells CASSEARGEADTQYF. DNA for the CDR3: TGTGCCAGCAGTGAAGCTAGAGGGGAGGCAGATACGCAGTATTTT.

This clonotype was detected only a few times. Given a much more abundant clone one base away, this may be a read error. The gene calls are TRBV5-4 and TRBJ2-7; 7 bases agree with TRBD2. Per germline, CDR1 SGHNT and CDR2 YYREEE (reference sequence). Trimming cost V 1 base and J 2 bases; bases outside gene matches: 6. This CDR3 contains 15 residues. Here the CDR3 reads CASSLSGEAAYEQYF. The CDR3 DNA follows: TGTGCCAGCAGCTTGAGCGGGGAGGCCGCCTACGAGCAGTACTTC.

This clonotype was counted many times. This rearrangement joins TRBV20-1 to TRBJ2-3, with D possibly being TRBD1 or TRBD2 (5 bases each). Germline CDR1 reads DFQATT; CDR2 reads SNEGSKA (reference sequence). V dropped 3 bases and J dropped 5 bases, with 12 bases sitting between them. CDR3 length equals 13 residues. CDR3 in amino acids: CSARGVGGDTQYF. Written as DNA, the CDR3 is TGCAGTGCTAGGGGGGTGGGTGGAGATACGCAGTATTTT.

This clonotype is a singleton in its sample. The gene calls are TRBV9 and TRBJ2-1, with D tentatively TRBD1 (5 bases). Germline V gene data show CDR1 as SGDLS and CDR2 as YYNGEE. The CDR3 has 16 residues. V was cut by 4 bases and J by 1 base, with 15 bases left in between. This CDR3 is CASSIAGARSYNEQFF. The CDR3, as DNA: TGTGCCAGCAGCATAGCTGGGGCAAGGTCCTACAATGAGCAGTTCTTC.

CDR3 nucleotide sequence: TGTGCCAGCAGCTTCGCAGGTCCCTCTGAAGCTTTCTTT. This encodes CASSFAGPSEAFF. The chain recombines TRBV7-9 with TRBJ1-1; no firm D call. V lost 3 bases to trimming and J lost 6 bases, with 11 bases between them. CDR3 length: 13 residues. From germline, CDR1 is SEHNR and CDR2 FQNEAQ (reference sequence).